This T cell receptor (beta chain) came from a study of T cell clones after liver transplantation. About the study: TCRbeta sequencing after a pre-transplant mixed lymphocyte reaction identified graft-donor-reactive clones, later tracked in post-transplant blood.

Thawed unstimulated PBMCs were FACS-sorted by CD3, CD4 and CD8 into two populations. The method was immunoSEQ multiplex PCR; TCRdb's version includes in-frame clones alone and lacks a portion of them. The table records about 120,000 clones, about nine tenths of them present only once. This clone was picked up one time. Sequencing was performed on CD4+ T cells from blood, taken 12 months after liver transplant. The clonotype comes from a human patient who received a liver transplant. Some T cells may be transferred from the graft donor.

Here the CDR3 DNA reads TGTGCCAGCAGCCTCGAGCCGGGACAGGGCTTGGAGACCCAGTACTTC. Its protein is CASSLEPGQGLETQYF. J is TRBJ2-5 and V is TRBV7-3; 9 positions match TRBD1. This CDR3 spans 16 amino acids. Germline CDR1 and CDR2: SGHTA and FQGTGA. With V trimmed by 5 bases and J by 5 bases, 12 bases remained unmatched.